Following are 7 T cell receptor beta chains from one sample sequenced in a study of OX40 agonist ivuxolimab in advanced cancers. This table comes from immunoSEQ multiplex PCR, and its TCRdb copy is limited to in-frame clones, with some not included. The sample lists 46,000 or so clones, 89% seen once, with approximately 12% in the top ten. The sequencing used CD4+ or CD8+ T cells sorted from blood, collected in a trial of the OX40 agonist ivuxolimab. Receptors were obtained from an adult with an advanced solid tumor such as melanoma, head and neck, liver or kidney cancer.

This chain uses TRBV6-5 with TRBJ2-7; 8 positions agree with TRBD1. J lost 3 bases, V lost 4 bases, and 5 bases had no gene match. Germline V gene lookup returns CDR1 MNHEY and CDR2 SVGAGI. The CDR3 contains 14 residues. The CDR3 protein is CASSSDRGSYEQYF. The CDR3 region has the DNA TGTGCCAGCAGTTCCGACAGGGGTAGCTACGAGCAGTACTTC.

CDR3 coding DNA: TGTGCCAGCAGCTTAGGCGGGAGTGCCACAGATACGCAGTATTTT. Its protein product is CASSLGGSATDTQYF. V is TRBV7-6 and J is TRBJ2-3, with 7 bases lining up with TRBD2. Germline V gene data show CDR1 as SGHVS and CDR2 as FNYEAQ. With 1 base clipped from V and 2 bases from J, the junction kept 3 bases outside the gene matches. The CDR3 is made up of 15 amino acids.

The CDR3 reads CASSYSVRVVQSPLHF. CDR3 DNA: TGTGCCAGCAGTTACTCGGTCAGGGTCGTACAATCACCCCTCCACTTT. The rearrangement links TRBV6-5 to TRBJ1-6, with D perhaps TRBD1 (5 bases). The CDR3 covers 16 residues. Germline V gene sequence: CDR1 MNHEY, CDR2 SVGAGI. V lost 0 bases, J lost 10 bases, and 16 bases lay in between.

This clone was seen just once. V usage is TRBV6-6 and J usage is TRBJ2-1, with unresolved D. This CDR3 contains 11 residues. The germline V and J ends were trimmed by 6 bases and 10 bases, with 10 bases remaining between them. Germline V gene data show CDR1 as MNHNY and CDR2 as SVGAGI (reference sequence). Here the CDR3 reads CASSSFSEQFF. Written as DNA, the CDR3 is TGTGCCAGCAGCTCTTTTTCGGAGCAGTTCTTC.

This rearrangement joins TRBV2 to TRBJ2-7; D gene uncertain. This CDR3 region has 11 residues. CDR1 is SNHLY, CDR2 FYNNEI, per germline. V was pared by 4 bases and J by 0 bases, with 1 base between. CDR3 region: CASSASYEQYF. CDR3 DNA: TGTGCCAGCAGTGCCTCCTACGAGCAGTACTTC. Drawing the rest from reference TRBV2 and TRBJ2-7, the complete variable domain is EPEVTQTPSHQVTQMGQEVILRCVPISNHLYFYWYRQILGQKVEFLVSFYNNEISEKSEIFDDQFSVERPDGSNFTLKIRSTKLEDSAMYFCASSASYEQYFGPGTRLTVT.

This chain links TRBV29-1 with TRBJ2-7; TRBD1 aligns across 7 bases. Germline CDR1 is SQVTM and CDR2 is ANQGSEA. The CDR3 extends over 15 amino acids. The ends lost 2 bases at V and 4 bases at J; junction bases unmatched: 11. In nucleotides, the CDR3 is TGCAGCGTTGAAACTTCGCTAGGGGGCAGATACGAGCAGTACTTC. This codes for CSVETSLGGRYEQYF.

This chain joins TRBV14 and TRBJ1-5; D uncertain. Trimming removed 1 base from V and 5 bases from J, with 12 bases in between. Germline V gene lookup returns CDR1 SGHDN and CDR2 FVKESK. The CDR3 is 15 residues long. CDR3 sequence reads: CASSQAGVGDQPQHF. In nucleotides, the CDR3 is TGTGCCAGCAGCCAAGCTGGGGTGGGCGATCAGCCCCAGCATTTT. Full variable domain (remainder filled in from reference TRBV14 and TRBJ1-5): EAGVTQFPSHSVIEKGQTVTLRCDPISGHDNLYWYRRVMGKEIKFLLHFVKESKQDESGMPNNRFLAERTGGTYSTLKVQPAELEDSGVYFCASSQAGVGDQPQHFGDGTRLSIL.